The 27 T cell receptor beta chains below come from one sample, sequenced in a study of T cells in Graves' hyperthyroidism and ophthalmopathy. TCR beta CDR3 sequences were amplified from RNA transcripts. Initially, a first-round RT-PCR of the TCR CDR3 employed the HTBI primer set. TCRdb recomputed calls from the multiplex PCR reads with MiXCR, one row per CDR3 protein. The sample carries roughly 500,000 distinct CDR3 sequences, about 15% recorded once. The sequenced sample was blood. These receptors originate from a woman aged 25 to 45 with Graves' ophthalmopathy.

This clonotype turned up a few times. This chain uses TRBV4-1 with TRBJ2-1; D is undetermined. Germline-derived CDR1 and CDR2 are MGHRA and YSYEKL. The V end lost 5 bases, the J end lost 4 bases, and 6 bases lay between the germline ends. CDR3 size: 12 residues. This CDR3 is CASSYEYNEQFF. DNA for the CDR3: TGCGCCAGCAGCTATGAATACAATGAGCAGTTCTTC.

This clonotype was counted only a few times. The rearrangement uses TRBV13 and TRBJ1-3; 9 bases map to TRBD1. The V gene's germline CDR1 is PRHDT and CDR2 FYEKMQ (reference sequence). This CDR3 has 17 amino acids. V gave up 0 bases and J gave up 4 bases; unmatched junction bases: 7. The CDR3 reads CASSLGPGQGSGNTIYF. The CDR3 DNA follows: TGTGCCAGCAGCTTAGGACCGGGACAGGGTTCCGGAAACACCATATATTTT.

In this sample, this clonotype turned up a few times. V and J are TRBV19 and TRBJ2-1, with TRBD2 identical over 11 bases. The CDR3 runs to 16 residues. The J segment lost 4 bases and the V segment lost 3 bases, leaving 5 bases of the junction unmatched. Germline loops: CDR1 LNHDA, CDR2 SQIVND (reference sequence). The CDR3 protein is CASSIFGTSGYNEQFF. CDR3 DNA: TGTGCCAGTAGTATCTTCGGGACTAGCGGATACAATGAGCAGTTCTTC.

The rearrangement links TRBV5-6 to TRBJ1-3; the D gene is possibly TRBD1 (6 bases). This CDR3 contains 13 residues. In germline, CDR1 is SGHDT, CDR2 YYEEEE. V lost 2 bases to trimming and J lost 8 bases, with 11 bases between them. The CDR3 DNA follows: TGTGCCAGCAGCTTTGTAAGGGGGGACACCATATATTTT. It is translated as CASSFVRGDTIYF.

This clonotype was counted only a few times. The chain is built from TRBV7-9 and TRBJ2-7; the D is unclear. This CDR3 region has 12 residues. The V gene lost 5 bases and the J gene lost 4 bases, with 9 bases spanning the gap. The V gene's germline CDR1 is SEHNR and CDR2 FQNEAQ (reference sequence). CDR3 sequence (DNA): TGTGCCAGCAGCCGAGCCGATTACGAGCAGTACTTC. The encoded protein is CASSRADYEQYF. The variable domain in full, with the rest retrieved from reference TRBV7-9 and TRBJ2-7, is DTGVSQNPRHKITKRGQNVTFRCDPISEHNRLYWYRQTLGQGPEFLTYFQNEAQLEKSRLLSDRFSAERPKGSFSTLEIQRTEQGDSAMYLCASSRADYEQYFGPGTRLTVT.

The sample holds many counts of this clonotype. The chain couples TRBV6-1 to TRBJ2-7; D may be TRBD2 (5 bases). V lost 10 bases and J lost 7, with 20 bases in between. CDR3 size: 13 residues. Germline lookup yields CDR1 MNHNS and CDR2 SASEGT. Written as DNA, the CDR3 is TGTGCCACACGCTTAGACCCTTCGGGGGAGCAGTACTTC. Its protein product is CATRLDPSGEQYF.

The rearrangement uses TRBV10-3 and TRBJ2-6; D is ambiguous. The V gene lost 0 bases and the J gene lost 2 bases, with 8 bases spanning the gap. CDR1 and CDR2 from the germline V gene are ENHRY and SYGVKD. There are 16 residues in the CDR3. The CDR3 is CAISESVGTGANVLTF. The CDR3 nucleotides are TGTGCCATCAGTGAGTCAGTTGGGACTGGGGCCAACGTCCTGACTTTC.

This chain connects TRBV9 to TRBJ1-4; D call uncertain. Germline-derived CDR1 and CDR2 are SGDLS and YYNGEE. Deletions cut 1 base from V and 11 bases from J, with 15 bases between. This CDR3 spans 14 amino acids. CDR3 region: CASSVYPRFTKLFF. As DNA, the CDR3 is TGTGCCAGCAGCGTATACCCCCGGTTCACTAAACTGTTTTTT.

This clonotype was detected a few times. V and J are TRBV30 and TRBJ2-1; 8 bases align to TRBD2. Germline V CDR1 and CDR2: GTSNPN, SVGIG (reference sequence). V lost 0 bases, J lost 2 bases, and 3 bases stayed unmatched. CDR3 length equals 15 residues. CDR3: CAWSVTSGPYNEQFF. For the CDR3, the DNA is TGTGCCTGGAGTGTAACTAGCGGTCCCTACAATGAGCAGTTCTTC.

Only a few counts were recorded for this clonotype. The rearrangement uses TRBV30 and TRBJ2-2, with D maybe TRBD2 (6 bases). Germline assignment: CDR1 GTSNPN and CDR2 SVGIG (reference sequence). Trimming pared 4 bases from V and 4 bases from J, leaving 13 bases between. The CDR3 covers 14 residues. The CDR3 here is CAWIGGSGTGELFF. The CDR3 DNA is TGTGCCTGGATTGGGGGGTCGGGCACCGGGGAGCTGTTTTTT.

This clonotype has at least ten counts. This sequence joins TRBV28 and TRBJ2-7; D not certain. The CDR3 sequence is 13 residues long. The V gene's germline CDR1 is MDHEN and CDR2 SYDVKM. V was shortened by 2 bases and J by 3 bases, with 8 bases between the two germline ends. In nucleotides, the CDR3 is TGTGCCAGCAGTTTACCCACCGACTACGAGCAGTACTTC. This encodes CASSLPTDYEQYF.

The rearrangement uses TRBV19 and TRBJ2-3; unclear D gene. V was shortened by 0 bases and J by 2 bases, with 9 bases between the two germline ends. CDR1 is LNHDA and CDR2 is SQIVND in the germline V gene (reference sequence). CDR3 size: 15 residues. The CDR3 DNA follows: TGTGCCAGTAGTATAGAGGCGGCCCTCACAGATACGCAGTATTTT. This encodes CASSIEAALTDTQYF.

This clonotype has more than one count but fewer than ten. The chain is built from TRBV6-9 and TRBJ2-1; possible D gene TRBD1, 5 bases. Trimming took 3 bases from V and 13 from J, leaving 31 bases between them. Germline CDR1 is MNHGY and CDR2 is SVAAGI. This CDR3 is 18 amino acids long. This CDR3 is CASSYGFVTEALSGHQFF. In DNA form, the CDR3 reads TGTGCCAGCAGTTACGGTTTTGTGACAGAGGCGCTTTCGGGTCATCAGTTCTTC.

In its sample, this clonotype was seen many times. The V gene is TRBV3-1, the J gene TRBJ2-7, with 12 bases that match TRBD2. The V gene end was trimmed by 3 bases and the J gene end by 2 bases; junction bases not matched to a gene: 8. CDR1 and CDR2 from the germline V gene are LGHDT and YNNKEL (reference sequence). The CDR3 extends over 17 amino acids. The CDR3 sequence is CASSHSSSGRATYEQYF. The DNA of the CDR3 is TGTGCCAGCAGCCATTCGTCTAGCGGGAGGGCGACCTACGAGCAGTACTTC.

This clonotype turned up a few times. The CDR3 here is CASSDPPRLAGYNEQFF. CDR3 DNA: TGTGCCAGCAGTGACCCCCCAAGACTAGCGGGATACAATGAGCAGTTCTTC. This chain uses TRBV12-3 or TRBV12-4 with TRBJ2-1, with 11 bases that match TRBD2. V was clipped by 5 bases and J by 4 bases; unmatched bases: 10. The CDR3 runs 17 residues.

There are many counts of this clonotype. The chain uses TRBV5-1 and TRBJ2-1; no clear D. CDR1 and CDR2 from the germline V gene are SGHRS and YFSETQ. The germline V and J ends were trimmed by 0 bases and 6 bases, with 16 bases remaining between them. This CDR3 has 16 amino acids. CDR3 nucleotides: TGCGCCAGCAGCTTGGGGGCCGGGCCAAGTAGCAATGAGCAGTTCTTC. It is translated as CASSLGAGPSSNEQFF.

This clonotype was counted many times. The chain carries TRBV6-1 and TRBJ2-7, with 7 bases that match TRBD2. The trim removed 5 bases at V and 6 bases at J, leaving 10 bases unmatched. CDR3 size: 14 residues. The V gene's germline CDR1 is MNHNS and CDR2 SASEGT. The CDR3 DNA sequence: TGTGCCAGCAGTTATGATACCAGACTAGCCGAGCAGTACTTC. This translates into CASSYDTRLAEQYF.

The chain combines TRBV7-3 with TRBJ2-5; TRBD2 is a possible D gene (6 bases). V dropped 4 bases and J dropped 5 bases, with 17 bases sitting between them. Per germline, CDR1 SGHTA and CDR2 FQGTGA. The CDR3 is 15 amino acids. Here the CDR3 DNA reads TGTGCCAGCAGCTCCGACGGGTCTCGGGGGGAGACCCAGTACTTC. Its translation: CASSSDGSRGETQYF.

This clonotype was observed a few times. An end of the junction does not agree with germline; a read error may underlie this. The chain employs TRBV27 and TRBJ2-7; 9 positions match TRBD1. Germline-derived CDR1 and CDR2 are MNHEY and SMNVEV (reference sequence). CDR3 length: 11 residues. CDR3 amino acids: CASSSGTGHHF. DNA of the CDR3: TGTGCCAGCAGTTCCGGGACAGGGCACCACTTC.

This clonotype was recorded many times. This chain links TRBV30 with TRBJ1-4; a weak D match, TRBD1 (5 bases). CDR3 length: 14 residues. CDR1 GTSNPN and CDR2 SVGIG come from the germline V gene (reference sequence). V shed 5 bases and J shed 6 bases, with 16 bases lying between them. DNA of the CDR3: TGTGCCTGGTCTACCGGGACCAGTGATGAAAAACTGTTTTTT. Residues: CAWSTGTSDEKLFF.

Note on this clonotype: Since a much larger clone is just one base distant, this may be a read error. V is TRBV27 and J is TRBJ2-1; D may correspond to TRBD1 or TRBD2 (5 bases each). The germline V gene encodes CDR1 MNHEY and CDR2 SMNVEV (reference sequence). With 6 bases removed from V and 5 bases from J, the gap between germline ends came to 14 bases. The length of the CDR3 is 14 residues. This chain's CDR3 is CASSMTGTDNEQFF. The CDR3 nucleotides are TGTGCCAGCAGCATGACCGGGACGGACAATGAGCAGTTCTTC.

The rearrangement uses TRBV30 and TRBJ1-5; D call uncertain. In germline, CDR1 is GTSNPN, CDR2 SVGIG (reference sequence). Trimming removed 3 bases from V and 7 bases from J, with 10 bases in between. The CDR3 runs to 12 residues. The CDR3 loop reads CAWSPPQQPQHF. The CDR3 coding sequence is TGTGCCTGGAGCCCGCCCCAACAGCCCCAGCATTTT. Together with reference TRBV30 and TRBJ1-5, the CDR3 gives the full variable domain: SQTIHQWPATLVQPVGSPLSLECTVEGTSNPNLYWYRQAAGRGLQLLFYSVGIGQISSEVPQNLSASRPQDRQFILSSKKLLLSDSGFYLCAWSPPQQPQHFGDGTRLSIL.

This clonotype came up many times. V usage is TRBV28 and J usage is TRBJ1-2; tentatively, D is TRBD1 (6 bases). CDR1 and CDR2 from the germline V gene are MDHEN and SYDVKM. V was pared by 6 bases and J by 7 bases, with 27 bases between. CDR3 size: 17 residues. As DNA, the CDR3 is TGTGCCAGCAGAACCCTGGGGGAGGGACACCGCCGTGGTGGCTACACCTTC. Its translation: CASRTLGEGHRRGGYTF.

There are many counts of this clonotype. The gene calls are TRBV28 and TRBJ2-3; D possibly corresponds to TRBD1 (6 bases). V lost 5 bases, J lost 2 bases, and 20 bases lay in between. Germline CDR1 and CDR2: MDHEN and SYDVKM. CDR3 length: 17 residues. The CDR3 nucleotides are TGTGCCAGCAGTGGGGGCGGCAGGGCTTCTTACACAGATACGCAGTATTTT. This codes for CASSGGGRASYTDTQYF.

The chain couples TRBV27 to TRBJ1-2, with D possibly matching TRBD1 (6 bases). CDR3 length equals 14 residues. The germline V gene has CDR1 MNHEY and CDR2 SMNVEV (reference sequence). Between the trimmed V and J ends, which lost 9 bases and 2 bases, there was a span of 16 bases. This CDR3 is CASWDWDTNYGYTF. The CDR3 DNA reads TGTGCCAGTTGGGATTGGGACACCAACTATGGCTACACCTTC.

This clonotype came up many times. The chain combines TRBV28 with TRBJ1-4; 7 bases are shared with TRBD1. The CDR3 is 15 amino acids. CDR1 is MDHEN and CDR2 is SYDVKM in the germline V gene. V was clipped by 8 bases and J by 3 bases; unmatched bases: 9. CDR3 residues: CASLRPGQPNEKLFF. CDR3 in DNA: TGTGCCAGCCTAAGACCGGGACAGCCTAATGAAAAACTGTTTTTT.

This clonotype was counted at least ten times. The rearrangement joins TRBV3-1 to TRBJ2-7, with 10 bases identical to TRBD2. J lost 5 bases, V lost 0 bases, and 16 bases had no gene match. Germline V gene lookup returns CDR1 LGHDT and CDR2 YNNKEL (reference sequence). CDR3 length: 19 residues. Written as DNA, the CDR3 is TGTGCCAGCAGCCAAGATAGGGGAAGCGGGAGGGTGTCCTGGAACGAGCAGTACTTC. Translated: CASSQDRGSGRVSWNEQYF.